This T cell receptor beta chain was profiled in a study of long-term antiretroviral therapy in people with HIV. This clone has a single count. Survey-level immunoSEQ v3.0 assays were run. The repertoire was sequenced with immunoSEQ multiplex PCR; TCRdb's copy has only in-frame clones and lacks some. The sample holds around 37,000 clones; roughly 85% are singletons and the top ten take almost 4.5%. This CDR3 comprises 16 residues. The ends lost 1 base at V and 4 bases at J; junction bases unmatched: 6. Germline V CDR1 and CDR2: LNHDA, SQIVND (reference sequence). The chain couples TRBV19 to TRBJ2-2; 7 nucleotides match TRBD1. The receptor was isolated from a man aged 18 to 30 with HIV. The specimen was unsorted PBMCs, collected about 3.5 years after starting antiretroviral therapy. The DNA for the CDR3 is TGTGCCAGTAGTATAGTTCGGGGACAGCTCACCGGGGAGCTGTTTTTT. Protein sequence: CASSIVRGQLTGELFF.